The 18 T cell receptor beta chains in this list originate from one sample, sequenced in a study of blood T cells in healthy people across ages. Primed by a sample-barcoded 5' primer and a J-beta primer mix, a second PCR proceeded for 7 to 11 cycles. TCRdb reanalysed the 5' RACE reads using MiXCR and keeps one entry per CDR3 protein. Among 800,000 or so distinct CDR3 sequences listed, about 25% were seen once. The data were also submitted as part of a second study, on T cells of mothers and their children.

Specimen: blood. All receptors derive from a boy aged 10-17 years in good health.

The CDR3 region is CAISSGQGTGNQPQHF. DNA for the CDR3: TGTGCCATCAGTTCGGGACAGGGAACTGGCAATCAGCCCCAGCATTTT. The chain recombines TRBV10-3 with TRBJ1-5, with TRBD1 matching 9 bases. Germline CDR1 reads ENHRY; CDR2 reads SYGVKD. CDR3 length equals 16 residues. The V and J ends lost 5 bases and 2 bases, in that order; junction bases with no gene match: 7.

V is TRBV4-1 and J is TRBJ1-3, with a weak D call TRBD1 (5 bases). The germline CDR1 and CDR2 sequences are MGHRA and YSYEKL. The length of the CDR3 is 18 residues. V dropped 0 bases and J dropped 2 bases, with 17 bases sitting between them. The CDR3 protein is CASSQEGVTGVPGNTIYF. In DNA form, the CDR3 reads TGCGCCAGCAGCCAAGAAGGGGTGACGGGGGTCCCTGGAAACACCATATATTTT.

This chain joins TRBV6-2 or TRBV6-3 and TRBJ1-2; D ambiguous. The V end lost 2 bases, the J end lost 1 base, and 14 bases lay between the germline ends. The CDR3 has 16 residues. Germline CDR1 reads MNHEY; CDR2 reads SVGEGT. The CDR3 DNA is TGTGCCAGCAGTTACGCCGGACGGACTTTTAACTATGGCTACACCTTC. It specifies CASSYAGRTFNYGYTF.

The chain recombines TRBV4-3 with TRBJ2-5; 10 bases agree with TRBD2. The tail of the sequence fits TRBJ2-1 better, so the J call may be wrong. CDR1 is LGHNA and CDR2 is YSLEER in the germline V gene. The length of the CDR3 is 16 residues. CDR3 DNA sequence: TGCGCCAGCAGCCAAGTGCTAGCGGGAGCTGACAATGAGCAGTTCTTC. The encoded protein is CASSQVLAGADNEQFF.

The J gene is TRBJ2-2, the V gene TRBV4-3; D not resolved. The germline V gene has CDR1 LGHNA and CDR2 YSLEER. Trimming removed 0 bases at V and 0 bases at J, with 8 bases between. This CDR3 region has 16 residues. The CDR3, as DNA: TGCGCCAGCAGCCAAGAAGTGTTAACGAACACCGGGGAGCTGTTTTTT. Its protein product is CASSQEVLTNTGELFF.

The V gene is TRBV19, the J gene TRBJ1-4; possibly TRBD1 for D (6 bases). V lost 9 bases and J 7 bases, leaving 18 bases between the germline ends. CDR1 LNHDA and CDR2 SQIVND come from the germline V gene (reference sequence). The CDR3 runs to 14 residues. The CDR3 DNA reads as TGTGCCAGCAGCGGGGGGGCGCCGGGTGAAAAACTGTTTTTT. The encoded protein is CASSGGAPGEKLFF.

This chain joins TRBV27 and TRBJ2-2; 9 bases are a match to TRBD2. The CDR3 totals 16 residues. The J segment lost 0 bases and the V segment lost 6 bases, leaving 5 bases of the junction unmatched. The germline V gene encodes CDR1 MNHEY and CDR2 SMNVEV (reference sequence). The CDR3 sequence: CASSLPSGANTGELFF. The CDR3 bases are TGTGCCAGCAGCCTACCTAGCGGGGCGAACACCGGGGAGCTGTTTTTT.

The chain is built from TRBV3-1 and TRBJ2-5; 13 nucleotides match TRBD2. V dropped 3 bases and J dropped 6; count of bases not matched to a gene: 13. Germline loops: CDR1 LGHDT, CDR2 YNNKEL (reference sequence). The CDR3 extends over 18 amino acids. CDR3 residues: CASSQAGLAGDPLKTQYF. The CDR3 coding sequence is TGTGCCAGCAGCCAGGCCGGACTAGCGGGGGACCCGTTGAAGACCCAGTACTTC.

There are a few counts of this clonotype. V usage is TRBV6-5 and J usage is TRBJ2-2, with 8 bases fitting TRBD1. V trimming: 2 bases; J trimming: 3 bases; junction bases outside the gene matches: 8. Germline V gene data show CDR1 as MNHEY and CDR2 as SVGAGI. The CDR3 sequence is 17 residues long. CDR3 loop: CASSYTGTGLDTGELFF. The DNA of the CDR3 is TGTGCCAGCAGTTACACGGGGACAGGATTGGACACCGGGGAGCTGTTTTTT.

The CDR3 is CASSPQEISYEQYF. In DNA, the CDR3 is TGTGCCAGCAGCCCGCAGGAGATTTCCTACGAGCAGTACTTC. The chain is built from TRBV7-6 and TRBJ2-7; D remains unclear. The germline V gene encodes CDR1 SGHVS and CDR2 FNYEAQ. The CDR3 totals 14 residues. V dropped 5 bases and J dropped 1 base, with 12 bases sitting between them.

This clonotype turned up a few times. This chain uses TRBV29-1 with TRBJ2-1, with D tentatively TRBD1 (6 bases). V was cut by 5 bases and J by 3 bases, with 8 bases left in between. The CDR3 spans 12 residues. Germline CDR1 reads SQVTM; CDR2 reads ANQGSEA. CDR3 amino acids: CSVRDNYNEQFF. The CDR3 region has the DNA TGCAGCGTTAGGGACAACTACAATGAGCAGTTCTTC.

This chain links TRBV27 with TRBJ2-7; D perhaps matches TRBD2 (7 bases). CDR3 length: 15 amino acids. Germline V gene lookup returns CDR1 MNHEY and CDR2 SMNVEV (reference sequence). Trimming removed 2 bases from V and 3 bases from J, with 14 bases in between. The CDR3 DNA is TGTGCCAGCAGTTTAGCTTTGGGGGGGCTCTACGAGCAGTACTTC. Its protein is CASSLALGGLYEQYF.

The chain uses TRBV6-1 and TRBJ1-1; 8 bases align to TRBD1. The trim removed 4 bases at V and 4 bases at J, leaving 5 bases unmatched. The CDR3 is 14 amino acids. Germline CDR1 MNHNS, CDR2 SASEGT. For the CDR3, the DNA is TGTGCCAGCAGTGTCGGGACAGGTATCACTGAAGCTTTCTTT. Translation: CASSVGTGITEAFF.

The chain combines TRBV29-1 with TRBJ1-2, with a possible D match to TRBD1 (6 bases). Germline V lookup: CDR1 SQVTM, CDR2 ANQGSEA. The CDR3 covers 13 residues. Trimming removed 4 bases at V and 4 bases at J, with 13 bases between. CDR3 coding DNA: TGCAGCGTTGGGGAAACAGGGATCTATGGCTACACCTTC. Encoded protein: CSVGETGIYGYTF.

V usage is TRBV6-2 or TRBV6-3 and J usage is TRBJ1-3, with a tentative D call TRBD1 (5 bases). The V gene's germline CDR1 is MNHEY and CDR2 SVGEGT. The V and J ends lost 1 base and 2 bases respectively, with 6 bases between them. This CDR3 has 14 residues. CDR3 sequence: CASSYWGTGNTIYF. The CDR3 nucleotides are TGTGCCAGCAGTTACTGGGGGACTGGAAACACCATATATTTT.

The V and J genes are TRBV4-2 and TRBJ2-3, with D possibly being TRBD2 (5 bases). CDR3 length equals 16 residues. Trimming removed 1 base at V and 0 bases at J, with 11 bases between. The germline CDR1 and CDR2 sequences are LGHNA and YNFKEQ. The CDR3 coding sequence is TGTGCCAGCAGCCAAGGTCGAGCGGATAGCACAGATACGCAGTATTTT. It encodes CASSQGRADSTDTQYF.

This clonotype has more than one count but fewer than ten. V is TRBV4-3 and J is TRBJ2-3; D remains ambiguous. This CDR3 has 13 amino acids. The V and J ends lost 0 bases and 1 base respectively, with 2 bases between them. Germline V gives CDR1 LGHNA, CDR2 YSLEER. The CDR3 region has the DNA TGCGCCAGCAGCCAAGAGGGCACAGATACGCAGTATTTT. Protein product: CASSQEGTDTQYF.

This clonotype was recorded a few times. The chain has TRBV4-1 and TRBJ1-5, with a possible D match to TRBD1 (6 bases). CDR1 and CDR2 (germline): MGHRA, YSYEKL. This CDR3 region has 16 residues. Trimming shortened V by 0 bases and J by 2 bases, and 11 bases separated the two germline ends. The CDR3: CASSQDVTGGNQPQHF. Here the CDR3 DNA reads TGCGCCAGCAGCCAAGATGTGACAGGAGGCAATCAGCCCCAGCATTTT.